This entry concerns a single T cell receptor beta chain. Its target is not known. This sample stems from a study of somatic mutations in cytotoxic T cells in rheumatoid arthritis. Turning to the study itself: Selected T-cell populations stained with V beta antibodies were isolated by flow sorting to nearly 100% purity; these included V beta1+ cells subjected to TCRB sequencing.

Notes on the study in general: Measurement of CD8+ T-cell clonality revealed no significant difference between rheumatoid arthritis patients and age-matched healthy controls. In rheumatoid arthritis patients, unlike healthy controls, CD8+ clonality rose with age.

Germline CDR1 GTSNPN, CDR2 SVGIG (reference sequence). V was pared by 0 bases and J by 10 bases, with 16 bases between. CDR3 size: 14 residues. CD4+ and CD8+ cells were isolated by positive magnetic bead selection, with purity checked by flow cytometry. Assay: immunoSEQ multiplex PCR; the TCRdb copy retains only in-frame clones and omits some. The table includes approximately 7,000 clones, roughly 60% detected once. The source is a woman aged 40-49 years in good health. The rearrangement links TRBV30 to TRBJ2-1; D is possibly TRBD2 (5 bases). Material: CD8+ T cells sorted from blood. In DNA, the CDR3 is TGTGCCTGGAGTGTACAATTACTAGTGGTAGAGCAGTTCTTC. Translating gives CAWSVQLLVVEQFF.